These T cell receptor beta chains were read from a single sample in a study of cytomegalovirus exposure and HLA in healthy donors. Profiled with immunoSEQ multiplex PCR; TCRdb holds only in-frame clones, not every one. The repertoire includes about 100,000 clones, roughly 82% of them detected once, and more than 4% sits in the top ten. Sequencing used PBMCs. Every receptor here comes from a male donor in good health and CMV-seronegative. Both conserved end residues are part of each CDR3. The order of the fields is J gene, V gene, clone size, D gene, CDR3 protein, CDR3 DNA. A D gene is named only where the DNA matches it firmly. For some rows the clone size is stated as once, few or many, or as a class when expanded; others skip it.

TRBJ2-7	TRBV4-1	few	-	CASSSRDSSYEQYF	TGCGCCAGCAGCTCCCGGGACTCCTCCTACGAGCAGTACTTC
TRBJ2-7	TRBV6-4	-	-	CASSDGDGNEQYF	TGTGCCAGCAGTGACGGCGACGGGAACGAGCAGTACTTC
TRBJ2-7	TRBV29-1	-	TRBD2	CSVTWTSGYEQYF	TGCAGCGTTACTTGGACTAGCGGCTACGAGCAGTACTTC
TRBJ1-5	TRBV6-4	few	-	CASSDSAEQPQHF	TGTGCCAGCAGTGACTCGGCAGAACAGCCCCAGCATTTT
TRBJ2-1	TRBV19	-	TRBD2	CASTSGSGRGGRDEQFF	TGTGCCAGTACATCGGGTAGCGGGAGAGGCGGTAGGGATGAGCAGTTCTTC
TRBJ1-2	TRBV6-5	-	TRBD1	CASRRQGALYAYTF	TGTGCCAGCAGGCGACAGGGGGCATTGTATGCCTACACCTTC
TRBJ2-3	TRBV28	-	TRBD2	CASSRGLAGDLSTQYF	TGTGCCAGCAGTCGGGGACTAGCGGGAGACCTTTCAACGCAGTATTTT
TRBJ2-5	TRBV7-2	-	-	CASSLQGAGAVWETQYF	TGTGCCAGCAGCTTACAAGGGGCGGGGGCCGTATGGGAGACCCAGTACTTC
TRBJ2-7	TRBV6-5	-	-	CASSYIVGGTSYEQYF	TGTGCCAGCAGTTACATTGTTGGGGGGACCTCCTACGAGCAGTACTTC
TRBJ1-5	TRBV28	-	TRBD1	CASSAGQRSNQPQHF	TGTGCCAGCAGCGCGGGACAGAGAAGCAATCAGCCCCAGCATTTT
TRBJ1-1	TRBV5-4	once	-	CASSSQGLRNTEAFF	TGTGCCAGCAGCTCGCAGGGACTCAGGAACACTGAAGCTTTCTTT
TRBJ1-1	TRBV7-9	-	-	CASSLVAGMTEAFF	TGTGCCAGCAGCTTAGTCGCAGGGATGACTGAAGCTTTCTTT
TRBJ2-7	TRBV29-1	-	-	CSVIGGTDSYSYEQYF	TGCAGCGTTATTGGTGGGACGGACAGCTACTCCTACGAGCAGTACTTC
TRBJ2-3	TRBV7-9	-	-	CASSQARSDTQYF	TGTGCCAGCAGCCAAGCCCGGTCAGATACGCAGTATTTT
TRBJ2-1	TRBV27	-	-	CASSLARNEQFF	TGTGCCAGCAGTTTGGCCCGAAATGAGCAGTTCTTC
TRBJ2-2	TRBV5-1	-	-	CASSLSAGITGELFF	TGCGCCAGCAGCTTGTCGGCGGGAATCACCGGGGAGCTGTTTTTT
TRBJ1-1	TRBV6-1	-	-	CASSEDVLEGTTEAFF	TGTGCCAGCAGTGAAGACGTACTCGAGGGTACCACTGAAGCTTTCTTT
TRBJ2-7	TRBV29-1	-	-	CSVVATYEQYF	TGCAGCGTTGTGGCCACCTACGAGCAGTACTTC
TRBJ2-1	TRBV18	once	TRBD2	CASSPTGGSGYNEQFF	TGTGCCAGCTCACCGACCGGCGGGAGTGGTTACAATGAGCAGTTCTTC
TRBJ2-7	TRBV27	-	-	CASSFNRDTYEQYF	TGTGCCAGCAGTTTCAACAGGGATACCTACGAGCAGTACTTC
TRBJ1-1	TRBV7-6	-	-	CASSAAWGRGENTEAFF	TGTGCCAGCAGCGCGGCGTGGGGGCGAGGAGAGAACACTGAAGCTTTCTTT
TRBJ1-4	TRBV6-5	-	TRBD1	CASSYSGQKLFF	TGTGCCAGCAGTTACTCGGGACAGAAACTGTTTTTT
TRBJ2-7	TRBV5-4	-	TRBD2	CASSSGLAGTSYEQYF	TGTGCCAGCAGCTCCGGACTAGCGGGGACCTCCTACGAGCAGTACTTC
TRBJ2-2	TRBV19	-	-	CASNTRAGGELFF	TGTGCCAGTAACACTAGGGCGGGCGGGGAGCTGTTTTTT
TRBJ1-1	TRBV21-1	-	-	CASSPYKRDDTEAFF	TGTGCCAGCAGCCCCTATAAGCGGGATGACACTGAAGCTTTCTTT
TRBJ2-3	TRBV7-6	-	TRBD2	CASSPGLAGGRLTDTQYF	TGTGCCAGCAGCCCGGGACTAGCGGGAGGGAGGCTCACAGATACGCAGTATTTT
TRBJ2-1	TRBV5-1	-	TRBD2	CASRNPLTSGLYNEQFF	TGCGCCAGCCGGAACCCCCTTACTAGCGGCCTTTACAATGAGCAGTTCTTC
TRBJ2-2	TRBV7-3	-	-	CASSLIAGSGTGELFF	TGTGCCAGCAGCTTAATCGCCGGGAGCGGCACCGGGGAGCTGTTTTTT
TRBJ2-7	TRBV27	-	-	CASSLFPFSYEQYF	TGTGCCAGCAGTTTATTTCCCTTTAGCTACGAGCAGTACTTC
TRBJ2-1	TRBV7-2	-	TRBD2	CASSLRLGYGRLGTEQFF	TGTGCCAGCAGTCTTCGCCTGGGGTACGGGAGGCTAGGCACTGAGCAGTTCTTC
TRBJ2-7	TRBV6-1	few	TRBD2	CASSETWTSGYEQYF	TGTGCCAGCAGTGAAACGTGGACTAGCGGCTACGAGCAGTACTTC
TRBJ2-7	TRBV29-1	-	TRBD2	CSVDGTSGGDYEQYF	TGCAGCGTTGATGGGACTAGCGGGGGGGACTACGAGCAGTACTTC
TRBJ2-3	TRBV6-1	few	TRBD1	CATGTALITDTQYF	TGTGCCACCGGGACAGCCCTTATCACAGATACGCAGTATTTT